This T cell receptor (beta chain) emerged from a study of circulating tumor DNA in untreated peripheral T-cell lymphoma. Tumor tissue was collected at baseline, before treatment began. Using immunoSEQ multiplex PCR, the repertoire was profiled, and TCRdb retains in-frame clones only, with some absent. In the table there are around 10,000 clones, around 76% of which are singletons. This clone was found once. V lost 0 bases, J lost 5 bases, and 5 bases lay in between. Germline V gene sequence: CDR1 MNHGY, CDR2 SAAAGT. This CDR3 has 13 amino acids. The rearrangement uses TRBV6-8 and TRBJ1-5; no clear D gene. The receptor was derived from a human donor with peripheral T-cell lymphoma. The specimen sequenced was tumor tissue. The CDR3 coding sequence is TGTGCCAGCAGTTACTCGGACTATCAGCCCCAGCATTTT. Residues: CASSYSDYQPQHF.